Listed below are T cell receptor beta chains from one sample, sequenced in a study of Graves' ophthalmopathy and Graves' hyperthyroidism. TCRdb re-analysed the multiplex PCR reads in MiXCR, keeping a single row per CDR3 protein. The repertoire holds approximately 160,000 distinct CDR3 sequences, with around two fifths as singletons. Sample: peripheral blood. All receptors derive from a man aged 30-40 years with Graves' ophthalmopathy. Each CDR3 is given with its conserved first and last residue. Each record gives: clone size, J gene, V gene, D gene, CDR3 protein, CDR3 DNA. The D gene is left open where the match is weak. Expanded clones get a size class; other rows say once, few or many, or leave the size out.

clone_size: many; j_call: TRBJ2-5; v_call: TRBV12-3/TRBV12-4; d_call: -; cdr3_aa: CASRIALETQYF; cdr3_nt: TGTGCCAGCAGAATCGCGCTGGAGACCCAGTACTTC
clone_size: many; j_call: TRBJ1-5; v_call: TRBV6-4; d_call: TRBD1; cdr3_aa: CASSGRDSTSISRSNQPQHF; cdr3_nt: TGTGCCAGCAGTGGACGGGACAGTACCTCCATTTCCCGTAGCAATCAGCCCCAGCATTTT
clone_size: -; j_call: TRBJ1-1; v_call: TRBV6-1; d_call: -; cdr3_aa: CAIASQGWSTEAFF; cdr3_nt: TGTGCCATCGCTTCCCAGGGGTGGAGCACTGAAGCTTTCTTT
clone_size: many; j_call: TRBJ1-2; v_call: TRBV7-8; d_call: TRBD1; cdr3_aa: CASSLARQGFGYTF; cdr3_nt: TGTGCCAGCAGCTTAGCCAGACAGGGTTTCGGCTACACCTTC
clone_size: -; j_call: TRBJ2-5; v_call: TRBV7-2; d_call: TRBD1; cdr3_aa: CASSPRTGTETQYF; cdr3_nt: TGTGCCAGCAGCCCCAGGACAGGGACAGAGACCCAGTACTTC
clone_size: many; j_call: TRBJ1-5; v_call: TRBV4-2; d_call: -; cdr3_aa: CASSQETNSPTSQHF; cdr3_nt: TGTGCCAGCAGCCAAGAGACCAACTCTCCTACGTCCCAGCATTTT
clone_size: many; j_call: TRBJ2-5; v_call: TRBV6-5; d_call: -; cdr3_aa: CASSYIGGGREETQYF; cdr3_nt: TGTGCCAGCAGTTACATCGGCGGGGGCAGGGAAGAGACCCAGTACTTC
clone_size: -; j_call: TRBJ2-7; v_call: TRBV7-2; d_call: TRBD2; cdr3_aa: CASSLVGGRADEQYF; cdr3_nt: TGTGCCAGCAGCTTAGTTGGCGGGAGGGCCGACGAGCAGTACTTC
clone_size: -; j_call: TRBJ2-2; v_call: TRBV6-2/TRBV6-3; d_call: TRBD2; cdr3_aa: CASSSYTGTSANTGELFF; cdr3_nt: TGTGCCAGCAGTTCTTATACCGGGACTAGCGCAAACACCGGGGAGCTGTTTTTT
clone_size: -; j_call: TRBJ1-1; v_call: TRBV15; d_call: -; cdr3_aa: CATSRDPGAGKGEAFF; cdr3_nt: TGTGCCACCAGCAGAGATCCAGGGGCGGGAAAAGGTGAAGCTTTCTTT
clone_size: many; j_call: TRBJ1-6; v_call: TRBV5-1; d_call: -; cdr3_aa: CASSARDGLGSPLHF; cdr3_nt: TGCGCCAGCAGCGCCCGGGACGGGCTCGGTTCACCCCTCCACTTT
clone_size: many; j_call: TRBJ2-7; v_call: TRBV6-5; d_call: -; cdr3_aa: CASSYMAGLSYEQYF; cdr3_nt: TGTGCCAGCAGTTACATGGCGGGTCTGTCCTACGAGCAGTACTTC
clone_size: many; j_call: TRBJ2-5; v_call: TRBV4-1; d_call: TRBD2; cdr3_aa: CASSQDRFAGVTQETQYF; cdr3_nt: TGCGCCAGCAGCCAAGATCGATTCGCGGGAGTTACCCAAGAGACCCAGTACTTC
clone_size: many; j_call: TRBJ1-1; v_call: TRBV29-1; d_call: TRBD1; cdr3_aa: CSVEDRRTGAMNTEAFF; cdr3_nt: TGCAGCGTTGAAGACCGAAGAACAGGGGCGATGAACACTGAAGCTTTCTTT
clone_size: few; j_call: TRBJ1-1; v_call: TRBV6-1; d_call: -; cdr3_aa: CASRGGANTEAFF; cdr3_nt: TGTGCCAGCAGAGGGGGAGCAAACACTGAAGCTTTCTTT
clone_size: -; j_call: TRBJ2-5; v_call: TRBV20-1; d_call: -; cdr3_aa: CSASWTQYF; cdr3_nt: TGCAGTGCTAGTTGGACCCAGTACTTC
clone_size: -; j_call: TRBJ1-5; v_call: TRBV6-1; d_call: -; cdr3_aa: CASRWGRQPGQPQHF; cdr3_nt: TGTGCCAGCAGGTGGGGTCGTCAGCCAGGTCAGCCCCAGCATTTT
clone_size: many; j_call: TRBJ1-2; v_call: TRBV7-4; d_call: -; cdr3_aa: CASSSTGTKGNVYGYTF; cdr3_nt: TGTGCCAGCAGCTCTACCGGGACAAAGGGAAATGTCTATGGCTACACCTTC
clone_size: -; j_call: TRBJ2-5; v_call: TRBV20-1; d_call: TRBD2; cdr3_aa: CSALGTSGEETQYF; cdr3_nt: TGCAGTGCTCTCGGGACTAGCGGGGAAGAGACCCAGTACTTC
clone_size: -; j_call: TRBJ1-5; v_call: TRBV12-3/TRBV12-4; d_call: -; cdr3_aa: CASSFLQGSNQPQHF; cdr3_nt: TGTGCCAGCAGTTTCCTCCAGGGGAGCAATCAGCCCCAGCATTTT
clone_size: many; j_call: TRBJ1-5; v_call: TRBV12-3/TRBV12-4; d_call: TRBD1; cdr3_aa: CASSLGQGRQPQHF; cdr3_nt: TGTGCCAGCAGTTTGGGACAGGGTCGACAGCCCCAGCATTTT
clone_size: -; j_call: TRBJ1-1; v_call: TRBV2; d_call: -; cdr3_aa: CASSQDTRTEAFF; cdr3_nt: TGTGCCAGCAGTCAGGACACTAGAACTGAAGCTTTCTTT
clone_size: many; j_call: TRBJ1-2; v_call: TRBV12-3/TRBV12-4; d_call: -; cdr3_aa: CASSFSGGMWYGYTF; cdr3_nt: TGTGCCAGCAGTTTTTCAGGAGGGATGTGGTATGGCTACACCTTC
clone_size: few; j_call: TRBJ1-6; v_call: TRBV15; d_call: TRBD1; cdr3_aa: CATSKDRDSPLHF; cdr3_nt: TGTGCCACCAGCAAGGACAGGGATTCACCCCTCCACTTT
clone_size: -; j_call: TRBJ1-5; v_call: TRBV9; d_call: -; cdr3_aa: CASSDRPNQPQHF; cdr3_nt: TGTGCCAGCAGTGACAGGCCCAATCAGCCCCAGCATTTT
clone_size: -; j_call: TRBJ1-1; v_call: TRBV19; d_call: -; cdr3_aa: CASRNRDTTEAFF; cdr3_nt: TGTGCCAGTAGAAACAGGGATACCACTGAAGCTTTCTTT
clone_size: -; j_call: TRBJ1-1; v_call: TRBV6-1; d_call: TRBD1; cdr3_aa: CASRTTTPGQGAFF; cdr3_nt: TGTGCCAGCAGAACAACAACCCCGGGACAGGGAGCTTTCTTT
clone_size: many; j_call: TRBJ1-2; v_call: TRBV28; d_call: -; cdr3_aa: CASSTRTGNYGYTF; cdr3_nt: TGTGCCAGCAGTACCAGGACGGGGAACTATGGCTACACCTTC
clone_size: -; j_call: TRBJ1-1; v_call: TRBV28; d_call: -; cdr3_aa: CASSPGGFANTEAFF; cdr3_nt: TGTGCCAGCAGTCCTGGGGGTTTTGCGAACACTGAAGCTTTCTTT
clone_size: few; j_call: TRBJ2-7; v_call: TRBV7-9; d_call: -; cdr3_aa: CASSFLGEQYF; cdr3_nt: TGTGCCAGCAGTTTCTTAGGGGAGCAGTACTTC
clone_size: -; j_call: TRBJ1-2; v_call: TRBV7-2; d_call: -; cdr3_aa: CASSTYRVANYGYTF; cdr3_nt: TGTGCCAGCAGCACATACAGGGTAGCTAACTATGGCTACACCTTC
clone_size: -; j_call: TRBJ2-7; v_call: TRBV12-3/TRBV12-4; d_call: TRBD1; cdr3_aa: CASGDDRGSLAVYEQYF; cdr3_nt: TGTGCCAGCGGGGACGACAGGGGGAGCCTAGCGGTGTACGAGCAGTACTTC
clone_size: many; j_call: TRBJ2-7; v_call: TRBV7-9; d_call: TRBD1; cdr3_aa: CASSTPAADRTHLSYEQYF; cdr3_nt: TGTGCCAGCAGCACCCCCGCCGCGGACAGGACCCACCTCTCCTACGAGCAGTACTTC
clone_size: -; j_call: TRBJ2-7; v_call: TRBV6-1; d_call: -; cdr3_aa: CASSQESRDEQYF; cdr3_nt: TGTGCCAGCAGTCAGGAGAGTCGGGACGAGCAGTACTTC
clone_size: -; j_call: TRBJ1-6; v_call: TRBV5-1; d_call: -; cdr3_aa: CASRDMSAGAYSPLHF; cdr3_nt: TGCGCCAGCAGAGACATGAGCGCCGGGGCTTATTCACCCCTCCACTTT
clone_size: once; j_call: TRBJ1-5; v_call: TRBV19; d_call: -; cdr3_aa: CASSSGAGNRPQHF; cdr3_nt: TGTGCCAGTAGTAGTGGGGCAGGCAATCGGCCCCAGCATTTT
clone_size: many; j_call: TRBJ1-1; v_call: TRBV7-2; d_call: TRBD1; cdr3_aa: CASNGQGNTEAFF; cdr3_nt: TGTGCCAGCAACGGACAGGGGAACACTGAAGCTTTCTTT
clone_size: -; j_call: TRBJ1-5; v_call: TRBV19; d_call: TRBD1; cdr3_aa: CASNRDRGGNQPQHF; cdr3_nt: TGTGCCAGTAACCGGGACAGGGGGGGCAATCAGCCCCAGCATTTT
clone_size: many; j_call: TRBJ1-2; v_call: TRBV7-2; d_call: TRBD1; cdr3_aa: CASSLTGEGYGYTF; cdr3_nt: TGTGCCAGCAGCCTAACAGGGGAAGGGTATGGCTACACCTTC
clone_size: -; j_call: TRBJ2-2; v_call: TRBV6-2/TRBV6-3; d_call: -; cdr3_aa: CARSYRVITGELFF; cdr3_nt: TGTGCCAGGAGTTACAGAGTGATCACCGGGGAGCTGTTTTTT
clone_size: many; j_call: TRBJ2-7; v_call: TRBV25-1; d_call: -; cdr3_aa: CASSEYIGGPRSYEQYF; cdr3_nt: TGTGCCAGCAGTGAATATATCGGGGGCCCCCGTTCCTACGAGCAGTACTTC
clone_size: -; j_call: TRBJ1-5; v_call: TRBV30; d_call: -; cdr3_aa: CAWSVVGKRLAQHF; cdr3_nt: TGTGCCTGGAGTGTCGTTGGGAAAAGACTGGCCCAGCATTTT
clone_size: -; j_call: TRBJ1-5; v_call: TRBV12-3/TRBV12-4; d_call: -; cdr3_aa: CASSLGILGQPQHF; cdr3_nt: TGTGCCAGCAGTTTGGGCATCCTAGGGCAGCCCCAGCATTTT
clone_size: many; j_call: TRBJ1-5; v_call: TRBV7-2; d_call: TRBD1; cdr3_aa: CASSSAGGAGQPQHF; cdr3_nt: TGTGCCAGCAGCTCCGCAGGGGGCGCCGGTCAGCCCCAGCATTTT
clone_size: -; j_call: TRBJ2-7; v_call: TRBV6-2/TRBV6-3; d_call: -; cdr3_aa: CASSTGLYEQYF; cdr3_nt: TGTGCCAGCAGTACGGGACTTTACGAGCAGTACTTC
clone_size: many; j_call: TRBJ2-5; v_call: TRBV11-3; d_call: -; cdr3_aa: CASSLSWRGQETQYF; cdr3_nt: TGTGCCAGCAGCTTAAGCTGGAGGGGCCAAGAGACCCAGTACTTC
clone_size: many; j_call: TRBJ1-5; v_call: TRBV6-2/TRBV6-3; d_call: -; cdr3_aa: CASNQFGTLNSNQPQHF; cdr3_nt: TGTGCCAGCAACCAATTCGGGACACTCAATAGCAATCAGCCCCAGCATTTT
clone_size: -; j_call: TRBJ1-1; v_call: TRBV2; d_call: TRBD1; cdr3_aa: CASGDRVDTEAFF; cdr3_nt: TGTGCCAGCGGGGACAGGGTAGACACTGAAGCTTTCTTT
clone_size: few; j_call: TRBJ1-1; v_call: TRBV19; d_call: TRBD1; cdr3_aa: CASRSGGLTEAFF; cdr3_nt: TGTGCCAGTAGATCAGGGGGCTTGACTGAAGCTTTCTTT
clone_size: many; j_call: TRBJ1-1; v_call: TRBV9; d_call: -; cdr3_aa: CASSVVDTYTEAFF; cdr3_nt: TGTGCCAGCAGCGTAGTGGACACCTACACTGAAGCTTTCTTT
clone_size: many; j_call: TRBJ2-1; v_call: TRBV11-2; d_call: -; cdr3_aa: CASQERVYNEQFF; cdr3_nt: TGTGCCAGCCAGGAGCGGGTTTACAATGAGCAGTTCTTC
clone_size: many; j_call: TRBJ2-5; v_call: TRBV29-1; d_call: -; cdr3_aa: CSADWEETQYF; cdr3_nt: TGCAGCGCCGACTGGGAAGAGACCCAGTACTTC
clone_size: many; j_call: TRBJ1-6; v_call: TRBV20-1; d_call: -; cdr3_aa: CSARDRSSTSLHF; cdr3_nt: TGCAGTGCTAGAGATAGGAGTAGTACATCCCTCCACTTT